This T cell receptor (beta chain) comes out of a study of cytomegalovirus exposure and HLA in healthy donors. Study summary: Out of 398 genotyped donors, roughly 80% belonged to the Caucasian-associated ancestry cluster.

Researchers ran the PCR with 60 Vbeta and 13 Jbeta primers. Assay: immunoSEQ multiplex PCR; the TCRdb copy retains only in-frame clones and omits some. Of fewer than 250,000 clones in the sample, roughly three quarters were seen once. Unmatched junction bases numbered 10, after V lost 5 bases and J lost 5 bases. CDR3 size: 15 residues. The germline gives CDR1 SGHTA, CDR2 FQGTGA. Sequencing used PBMCs. The V and J genes are TRBV7-3 and TRBJ2-5, with TRBD1 matching 8 bases. The sequence derives from a woman aged 18 to 35 in good health and CMV-seronegative. This chain's CDR3 is CASSPRSTGAETQYF. CDR3 bases: TGTGCCAGCAGCCCCCGGTCGACAGGGGCCGAGACCCAGTACTTC.